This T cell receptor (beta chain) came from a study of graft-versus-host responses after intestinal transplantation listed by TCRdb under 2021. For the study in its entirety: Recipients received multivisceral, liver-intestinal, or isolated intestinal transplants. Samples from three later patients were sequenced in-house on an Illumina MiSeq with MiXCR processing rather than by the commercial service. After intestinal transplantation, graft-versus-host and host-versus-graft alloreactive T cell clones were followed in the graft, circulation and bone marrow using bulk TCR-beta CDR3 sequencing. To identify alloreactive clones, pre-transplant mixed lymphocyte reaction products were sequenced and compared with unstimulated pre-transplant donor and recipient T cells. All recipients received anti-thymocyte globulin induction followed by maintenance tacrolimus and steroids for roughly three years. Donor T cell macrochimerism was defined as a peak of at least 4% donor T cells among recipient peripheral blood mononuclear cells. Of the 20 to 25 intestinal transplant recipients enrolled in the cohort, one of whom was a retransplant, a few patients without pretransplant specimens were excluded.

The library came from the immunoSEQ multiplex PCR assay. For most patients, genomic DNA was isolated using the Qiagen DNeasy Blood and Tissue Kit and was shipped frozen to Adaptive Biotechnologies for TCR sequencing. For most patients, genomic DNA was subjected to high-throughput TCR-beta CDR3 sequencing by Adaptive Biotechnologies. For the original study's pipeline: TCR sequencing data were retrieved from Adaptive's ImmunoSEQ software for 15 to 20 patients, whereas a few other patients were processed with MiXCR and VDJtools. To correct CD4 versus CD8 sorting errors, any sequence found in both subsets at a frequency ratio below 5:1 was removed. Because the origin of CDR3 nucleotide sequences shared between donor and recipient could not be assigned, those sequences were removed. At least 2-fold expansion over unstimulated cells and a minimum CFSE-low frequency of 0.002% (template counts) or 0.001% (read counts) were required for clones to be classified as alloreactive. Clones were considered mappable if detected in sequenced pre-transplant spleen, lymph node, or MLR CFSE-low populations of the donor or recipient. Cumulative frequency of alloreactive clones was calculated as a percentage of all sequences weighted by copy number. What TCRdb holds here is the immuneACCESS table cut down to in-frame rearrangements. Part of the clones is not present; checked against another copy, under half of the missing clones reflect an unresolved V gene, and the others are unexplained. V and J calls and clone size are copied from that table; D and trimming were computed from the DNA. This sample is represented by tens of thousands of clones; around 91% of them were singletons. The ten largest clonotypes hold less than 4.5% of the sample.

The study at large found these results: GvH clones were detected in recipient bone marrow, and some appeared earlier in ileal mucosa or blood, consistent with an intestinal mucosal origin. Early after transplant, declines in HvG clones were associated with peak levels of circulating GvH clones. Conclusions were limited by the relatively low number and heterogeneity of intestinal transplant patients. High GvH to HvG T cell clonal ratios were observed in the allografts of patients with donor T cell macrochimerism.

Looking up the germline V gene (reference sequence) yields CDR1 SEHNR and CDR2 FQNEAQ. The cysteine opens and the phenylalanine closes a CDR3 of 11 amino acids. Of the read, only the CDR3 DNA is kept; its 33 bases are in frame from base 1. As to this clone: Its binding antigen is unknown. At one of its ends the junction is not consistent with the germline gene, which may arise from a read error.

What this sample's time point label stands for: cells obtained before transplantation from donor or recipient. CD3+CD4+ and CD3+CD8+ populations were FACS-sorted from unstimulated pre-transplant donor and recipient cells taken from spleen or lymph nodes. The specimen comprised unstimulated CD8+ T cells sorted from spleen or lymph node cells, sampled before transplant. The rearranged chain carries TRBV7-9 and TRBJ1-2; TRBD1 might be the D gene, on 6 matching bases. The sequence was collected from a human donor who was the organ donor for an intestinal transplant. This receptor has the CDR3 CASSLWAGDQF. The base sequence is TGTGCCAGCAGCTTATGGGCAGGGGATCAGTTC.